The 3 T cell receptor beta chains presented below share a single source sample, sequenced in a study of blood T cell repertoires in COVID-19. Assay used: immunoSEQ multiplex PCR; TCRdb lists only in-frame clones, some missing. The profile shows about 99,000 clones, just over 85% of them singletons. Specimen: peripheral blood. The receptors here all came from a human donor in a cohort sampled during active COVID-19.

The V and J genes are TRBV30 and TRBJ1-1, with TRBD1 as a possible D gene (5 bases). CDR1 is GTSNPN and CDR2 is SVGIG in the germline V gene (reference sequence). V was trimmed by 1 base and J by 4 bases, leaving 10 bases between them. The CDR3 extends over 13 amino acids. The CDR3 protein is CAWSEGSGTEAFF. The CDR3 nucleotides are TGTGCCTGGAGTGAGGGGTCGGGCACTGAAGCTTTCTTT.

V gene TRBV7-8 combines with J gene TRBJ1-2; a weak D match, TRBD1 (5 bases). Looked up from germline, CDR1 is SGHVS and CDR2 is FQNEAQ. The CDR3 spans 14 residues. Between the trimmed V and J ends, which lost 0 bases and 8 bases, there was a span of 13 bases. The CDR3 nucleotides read TGTGCCAGCAGCTTAGCGGAGGGGAAAACAGGCTACACCTTC. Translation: CASSLAEGKTGYTF.

The CDR3 nucleotides read TGTGCCAGCAGCCCAGGACAGGGCGTTAATTCACCCCTCCACTTT. Translated: CASSPGQGVNSPLHF. The rearrangement joins TRBV14 to TRBJ1-6; TRBD1 agrees at 8 bases. V lost 4 bases and J lost 6; bases outside the gene matches: 5. Germline loops: CDR1 SGHDN, CDR2 FVKESK. The CDR3 consists of 15 residues. Drawing the rest from reference TRBV14 and TRBJ1-6, the complete variable domain is EAGVTQFPSHSVIEKGQTVTLRCDPISGHDNLYWYRRVMGKEIKFLLHFVKESKQDESGMPNNRFLAERTGGTYSTLKVQPAELEDSGVYFCASSPGQGVNSPLHFGNGTRLTVT.